This TCR beta chain derives from a study of shared clonotypes between healthy human individuals. Study summary: Every donor yielded three CD4 naive, three CD4 memory, two CD8 naive and one CD8 memory plate. Findings of the study overall: In general, naive subsets displayed greater estimated richness than memory subsets did. Across a few donors, naive CD4 shared around 5%, naive CD8 around 3.5%, memory CD4 more than 2%, memory CD8 0.4% to 0.5%.

Sequencing used immunoSEQ multiplex PCR; TCRdb keeps in-frame clones, though not all of them. In the table there are a few million clones, over 85% of which are singletons. Germline trimming cut 1 base from V and 14 bases from J; bases unmatched to any gene: 6. Germline V CDR1 and CDR2: SGHAT, FQNNGV. The CDR3 consists of 13 residues. Within Nashville, Tennessee resided all donors, each a Caucasian adult. Regarding this clone: Antigen: not known.

This chain uses TRBV11-2 with TRBJ2-1; 9 bases map to TRBD2. The clonotype originates from a man between 18 and 29 years old in good health. The material sequenced was naive CD4+ T cells sorted from blood. Specified subset: CD45RA+ positively selected. The DNA for the CDR3 is TGTGCCAGCAGCTTAGGGACTAGCGAGCAAAAGTTCTTC. Translation: CASSLGTSEQKFF.